The present entry profiles one T cell receptor beta chain with its context. Trimming cost V 0 bases and J 5 bases, with 28 bases left between them. Germline-derived CDR1 and CDR2 are KGHSH and LQKENI. The CDR3 covers 20 residues. Assay: immunoSEQ multiplex PCR; the TCRdb copy retains only in-frame clones and omits some. The sample shows roughly 200,000 clones, around 86% of them seen only once. The recovered donors of Cohort 3 showed two negative PCRs, clearance, or symptom resolution. The data originate from a study of blood T cell repertoires in COVID-19. The clonotype originates from a woman aged 30 to 39 who had recovered from COVID-19. The sequenced sample consisted of PBMCs or T cells enriched from blood (not recorded which). This chain uses TRBV18 with TRBJ1-2; D call uncertain. CDR3 protein: CASSPPGLGGFFNDDYGYTF. DNA of the CDR3: TGTGCCAGCTCACCACCCGGTTTGGGCGGGTTCTTTAATGATGATTATGGCTACACCTTC.